This T cell receptor (beta chain) was found in a study of Ad26.COV2.S vaccination and SARS-CoV-2 variants (dated by TCRdb to the early 2020s). At the level of the whole study: Donors in the vaccine arm were drawn from COV1001, a multicentre, randomized, double-blind, placebo-controlled phase I-IIa trial testing Ad26.COV2.S in healthy adults. Ad26.COV2.S was administered intramuscularly at a dose of 5x10^10 or 1x10^11 viral particles, either as one shot or as two shots given 56 days apart. Sequencing of the TCRbeta repertoire served to evaluate the specificity and breadth of SARS-CoV-2-reactive T cell receptors following Ad26.COV2.S vaccination. A total of 32 samples were included in the TCR-sequenced set, comprising about 20 Ad26.COV2.S vaccine recipients, 5 placebo recipients and 8 SARS-CoV-2 convalescent individuals. Participants in the trial were split at random into five groups of five each, receiving low-dose or high-dose Ad26.COV2.S once or twice, or else placebo on both occasions. Investigators did not know the trial group allocation while performing experiments and assessing outcomes.

According to the germline V gene (reference sequence), CDR1 reads LGHDT and CDR2 reads YNNKEL. The CDR3 starts with the cysteine, ends with the phenylalanine, and has 14 residues. Only the CDR3 part of the read is kept: 42 bases, read in frame from the first base. V is trimmed back by 3 bases and J by 6 bases, and the junction contains 6 bases that no gene match accounts for. The immunoSEQ Assay was used to sequence TCRbeta CDR3 regions. After extraction, genomic DNA underwent amplification by bias-controlled multiplex PCR, followed by high-throughput sequencing. The authors processed their data as follows. To quantify the absolute abundance of every unique TCRbeta CDR3 region, sequences were collapsed and filtered. T cell fraction was estimated by normalization of TCRbeta template counts to usable DNA, with usable DNA being measured through amplification of reference genes present in all nucleated cells. Repertoire TCRs were annotated as SARS-CoV-2-specific when V gene, CDR3 amino acid sequence and J gene were exactly matched to a known reactive TCR set. The reference SARS-CoV-2 TCR set came from MIRA and was filtered for enrichment in COVID-19-positive ImmuneCODE repertoires, removing public or cross-reactive TCRs. Using the MIRA antigens, annotated TCRs were further analysed by specific ORF or by position within an ORF. Breadth was defined as annotated unique rearrangements over total unique productive rearrangements; depth was the summed frequency of those rearrangements. Group comparisons of TCR breadth used two-sided Wilcoxon rank-sum tests. Not all clones reach the TCRdb copy of this immuneACCESS table, which keeps in-frame sequences only. Checked studies attribute under half of the gap to unresolved V genes and leave the rest unexplained. From that table come the V and J calls and clone size; the DNA was used to work out D and trimming. The sample table records roughly 420,000 clones; approximately 88% of these occur just once. The top ten clones comprise 3.6% of the sample.

In light of the paper, this sample's treatment or condition label describes: over 15 received Ad26.COV2.S at low or high dose, single or two shots; several received placebo; per-sample allocation not given. For vaccine and placebo recipients, the sequenced repertoires came from samples collected on day 63 after the first injection. In Cohort 1b, some 25 adults aged 18-55 years were enrolled at a single site in Boston, USA, between 29 July and 7 August 2020. Ad26.COV2.S consisted of a replication-incompetent adenovirus type 26 vector by which a prefusion-stabilized SARS-CoV-2 spike protein from the original Wuhan strain was expressed. Details on this clone: It has no known antigen specificity. No qualities accompany the bases; no much larger clone lies one base away.

Study-wide conclusions, independent of this receptor: According to the authors, total T cell responses may have been underestimated by the TCR breadth and depth analyses. Comparable non-spike TCR breadth was observed between vaccine and placebo recipients, consistent with only spike being contained in the vaccine. Ad26.COV2.S recipients had higher spike-specific TCR breadth than placebo recipients (P = 0.0014). Comparing responses between vaccine doses or regimens was not something the study was powered to do. Substantial breadth of spike-specific CD8+ and CD4+ T cell responses was reported after vaccination.

The specimen was peripheral blood, collected in a trial of Ad26.COV2.S vaccine versus placebo. The sequence came from a person between 18 and 65 years old who received the Ad26.COV2.S COVID-19 vaccine or a placebo. This chain is built from TRBV3-1 (or the pseudogene TRBV3-2) and TRBJ2-7; 9 central bases correspond to TRBD1. This receptor carries the CDR3 CASSQSRDRVEQYF. The sequence in DNA is TGTGCCAGCAGCCAGTCCCGGGACAGGGTCGAGCAGTACTTC.